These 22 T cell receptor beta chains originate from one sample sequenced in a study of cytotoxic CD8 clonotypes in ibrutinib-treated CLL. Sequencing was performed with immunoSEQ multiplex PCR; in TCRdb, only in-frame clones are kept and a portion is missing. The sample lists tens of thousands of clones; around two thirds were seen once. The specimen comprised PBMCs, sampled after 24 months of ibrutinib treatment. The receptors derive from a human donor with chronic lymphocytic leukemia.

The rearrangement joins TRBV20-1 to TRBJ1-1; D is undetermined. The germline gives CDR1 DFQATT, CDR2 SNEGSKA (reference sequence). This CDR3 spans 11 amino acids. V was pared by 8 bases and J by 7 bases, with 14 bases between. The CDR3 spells CSTTVRYEAFF. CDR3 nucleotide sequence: TGCAGTACTACTGTACGGTATGAAGCTTTCTTT.

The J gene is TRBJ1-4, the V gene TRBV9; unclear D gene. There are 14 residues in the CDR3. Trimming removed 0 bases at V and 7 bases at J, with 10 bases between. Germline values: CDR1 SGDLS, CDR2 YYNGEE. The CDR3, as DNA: TGTGCCAGCAGCGTAGGGGCGAGAGCTGAAAAACTGTTTTTT. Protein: CASSVGARAEKLFF.

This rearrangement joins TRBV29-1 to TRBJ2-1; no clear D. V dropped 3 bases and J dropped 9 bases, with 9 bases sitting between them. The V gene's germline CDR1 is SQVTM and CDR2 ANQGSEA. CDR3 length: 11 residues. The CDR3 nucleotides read TGCAGCGTTGATTGGGTGGGTGAGCAGTTCTTC. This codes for CSVDWVGEQFF.

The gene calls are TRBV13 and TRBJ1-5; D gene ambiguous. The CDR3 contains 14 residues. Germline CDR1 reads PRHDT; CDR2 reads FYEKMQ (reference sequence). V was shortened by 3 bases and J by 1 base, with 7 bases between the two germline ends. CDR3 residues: CASSFAGSNQPQHF. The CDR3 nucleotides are TGTGCCAGCAGCTTCGCGGGAAGCAATCAGCCCCAGCATTTT.

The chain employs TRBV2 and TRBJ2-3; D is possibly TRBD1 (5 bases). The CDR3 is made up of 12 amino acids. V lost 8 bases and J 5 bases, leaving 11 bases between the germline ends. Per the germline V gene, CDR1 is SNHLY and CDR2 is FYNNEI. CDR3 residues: CASRGARDTQYF. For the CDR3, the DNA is TGTGCCAGCCGTGGGGCGAGAGATACGCAGTATTTT.

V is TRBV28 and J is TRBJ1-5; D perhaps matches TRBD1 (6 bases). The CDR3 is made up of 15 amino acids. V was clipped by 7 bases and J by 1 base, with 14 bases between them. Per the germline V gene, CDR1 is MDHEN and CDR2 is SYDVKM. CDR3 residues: CASIWGGGSNQPQHF. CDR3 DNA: TGTGCCAGCATCTGGGGGGGCGGGAGCAATCAGCCCCAGCATTTT.

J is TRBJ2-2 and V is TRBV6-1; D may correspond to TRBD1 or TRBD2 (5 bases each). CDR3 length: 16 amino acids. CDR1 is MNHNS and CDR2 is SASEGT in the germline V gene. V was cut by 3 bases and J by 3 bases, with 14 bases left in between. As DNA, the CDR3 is TGTGCCAGCAGTGACGGGGCAGGGAGTGACACCGGGGAGCTGTTTTTT. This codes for CASSDGAGSDTGELFF.

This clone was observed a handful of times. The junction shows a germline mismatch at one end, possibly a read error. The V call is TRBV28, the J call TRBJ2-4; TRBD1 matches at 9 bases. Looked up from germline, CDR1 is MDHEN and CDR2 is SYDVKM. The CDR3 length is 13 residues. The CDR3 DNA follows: TGTGCCAGCAGTTCGCCGGGACAGGGTTTTTCGAACTTC. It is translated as CASSSPGQGFSNF.

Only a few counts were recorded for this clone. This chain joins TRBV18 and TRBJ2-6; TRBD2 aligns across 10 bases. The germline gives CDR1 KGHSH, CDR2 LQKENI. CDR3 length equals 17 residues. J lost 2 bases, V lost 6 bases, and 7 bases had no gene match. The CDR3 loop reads CASSRTSGLPGANVLTF. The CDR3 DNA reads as TGTGCCAGCTCCCGGACTAGCGGACTGCCTGGGGCCAACGTCCTGACTTTC.

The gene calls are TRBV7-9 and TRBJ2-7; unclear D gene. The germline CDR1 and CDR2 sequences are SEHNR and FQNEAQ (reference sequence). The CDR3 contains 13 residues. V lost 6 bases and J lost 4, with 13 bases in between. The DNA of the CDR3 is TGTGCCAGCAGGCCTGATGGGGTATACGAGCAGTACTTC. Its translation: CASRPDGVYEQYF. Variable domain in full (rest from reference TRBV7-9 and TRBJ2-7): DTGVSQNPRHKITKRGQNVTFRCDPISEHNRLYWYRQTLGQGPEFLTYFQNEAQLEKSRLLSDRFSAERPKGSFSTLEIQRTEQGDSAMYLCASRPDGVYEQYFGPGTRLTVT.

CDR3 nucleotide sequence: TGTGCCAGCAGCGTAGCAAGGGGTGGCTACACCTTC. Its translation is CASSVARGGYTF. The V call is TRBV9, the J call TRBJ1-2, with D tentatively TRBD1 (5 bases). The CDR3 is 12 amino acids. Germline V gene lookup returns CDR1 SGDLS and CDR2 YYNGEE. With 0 bases removed from V and 7 bases from J, the gap between germline ends came to 7 bases.

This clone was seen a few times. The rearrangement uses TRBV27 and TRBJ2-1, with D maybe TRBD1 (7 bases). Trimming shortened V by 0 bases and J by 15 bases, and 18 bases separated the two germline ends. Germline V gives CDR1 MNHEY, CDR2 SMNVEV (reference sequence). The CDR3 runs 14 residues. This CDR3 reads CASSLSAGGPKRFF. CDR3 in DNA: TGTGCCAGCAGTTTATCGGCAGGGGGGCCGAAACGGTTCTTC.

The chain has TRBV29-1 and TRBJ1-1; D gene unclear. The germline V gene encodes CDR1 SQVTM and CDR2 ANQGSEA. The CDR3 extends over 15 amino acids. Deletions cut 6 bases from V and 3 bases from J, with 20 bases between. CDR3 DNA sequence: TGCAGCGTCGACGCCTCAGGATTAAGGTACACTGAAGCTTTCTTT. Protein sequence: CSVDASGLRYTEAFF.

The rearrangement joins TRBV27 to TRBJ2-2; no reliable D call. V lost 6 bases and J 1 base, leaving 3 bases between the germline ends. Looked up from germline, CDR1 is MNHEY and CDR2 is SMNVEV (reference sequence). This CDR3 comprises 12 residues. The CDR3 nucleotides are TGTGCCAGCAGACGGAACACCGGGGAGCTGTTTTTT. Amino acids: CASRRNTGELFF.

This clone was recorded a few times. CDR3 loop: CSARWGTEAFF. CDR3 nucleotides: TGCAGTGCCCGGTGGGGCACTGAAGCTTTCTTT. The V and J genes are TRBV29-1 and TRBJ1-1, with D uncertain. There are 11 residues in the CDR3. Germline V gene lookup returns CDR1 SQVTM and CDR2 ANQGSEA.

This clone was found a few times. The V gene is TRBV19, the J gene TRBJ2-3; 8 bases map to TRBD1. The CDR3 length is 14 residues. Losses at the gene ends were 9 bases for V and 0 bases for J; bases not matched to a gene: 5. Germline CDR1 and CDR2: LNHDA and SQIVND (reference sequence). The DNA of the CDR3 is TGTGCCAGCGGACAGGGTACGAGCACAGATACGCAGTATTTT. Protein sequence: CASGQGTSTDTQYF.

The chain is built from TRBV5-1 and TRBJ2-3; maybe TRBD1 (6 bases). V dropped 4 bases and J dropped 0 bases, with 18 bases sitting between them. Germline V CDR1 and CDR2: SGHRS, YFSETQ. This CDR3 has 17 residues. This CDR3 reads CASSAGIQGTSTDTQYF. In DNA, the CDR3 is TGCGCCAGCAGCGCCGGGATACAGGGAACTAGCACAGATACGCAGTATTTT. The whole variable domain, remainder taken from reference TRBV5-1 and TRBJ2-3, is KAGVTQTPRYLIKTRGQQVTLSCSPISGHRSVSWYQQTPGQGLQFLFEYFSETQRNKGNFPGRFSGRQFSNSRSEMNVSTLELGDSALYLCASSAGIQGTSTDTQYFGPGTRLTVL.

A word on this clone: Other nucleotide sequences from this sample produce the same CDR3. CDR3 protein: CASSLRTTNEKLFF. CDR3 in DNA: TGTGCCAGCAGCCTCCGGACTACTAATGAAAAACTGTTTTTT. V usage is TRBV5-6 and J usage is TRBJ1-4; no definite D call. Trimming took 4 bases from V and 2 from J, leaving 9 bases between them. The CDR3 is made up of 14 amino acids. Germline-derived CDR1 and CDR2 are SGHDT and YYEEEE.

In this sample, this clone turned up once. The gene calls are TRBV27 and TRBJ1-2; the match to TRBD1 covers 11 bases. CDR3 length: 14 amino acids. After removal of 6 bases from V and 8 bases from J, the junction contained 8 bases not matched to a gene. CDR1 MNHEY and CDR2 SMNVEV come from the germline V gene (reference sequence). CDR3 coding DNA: TGTGCCAGCAGCCTCGGACAGGGGGCACGAGGCTACACCTTC. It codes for CASSLGQGARGYTF.

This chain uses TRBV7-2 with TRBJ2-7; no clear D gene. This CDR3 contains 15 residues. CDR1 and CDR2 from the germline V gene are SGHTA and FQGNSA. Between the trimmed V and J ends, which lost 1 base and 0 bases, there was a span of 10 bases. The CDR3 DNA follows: TGTGCCAGCAGCTTAGTTTCCGGATCCTCCTACGAGCAGTACTTC. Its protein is CASSLVSGSSYEQYF.

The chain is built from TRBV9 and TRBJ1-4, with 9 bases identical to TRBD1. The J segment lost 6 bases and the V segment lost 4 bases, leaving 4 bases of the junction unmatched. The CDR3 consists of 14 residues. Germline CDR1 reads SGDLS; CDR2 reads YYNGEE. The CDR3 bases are TGTGCCAGCAGCCCGGGACAGGGTTATGAAAAACTGTTTTTT. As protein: CASSPGQGYEKLFF.

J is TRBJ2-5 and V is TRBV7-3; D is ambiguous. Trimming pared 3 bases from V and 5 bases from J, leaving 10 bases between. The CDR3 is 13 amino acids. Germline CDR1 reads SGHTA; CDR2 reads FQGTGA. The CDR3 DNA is TGTGCCAGCAGCTTTAATGATCGGGAGACCCAGTACTTC. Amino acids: CASSFNDRETQYF.